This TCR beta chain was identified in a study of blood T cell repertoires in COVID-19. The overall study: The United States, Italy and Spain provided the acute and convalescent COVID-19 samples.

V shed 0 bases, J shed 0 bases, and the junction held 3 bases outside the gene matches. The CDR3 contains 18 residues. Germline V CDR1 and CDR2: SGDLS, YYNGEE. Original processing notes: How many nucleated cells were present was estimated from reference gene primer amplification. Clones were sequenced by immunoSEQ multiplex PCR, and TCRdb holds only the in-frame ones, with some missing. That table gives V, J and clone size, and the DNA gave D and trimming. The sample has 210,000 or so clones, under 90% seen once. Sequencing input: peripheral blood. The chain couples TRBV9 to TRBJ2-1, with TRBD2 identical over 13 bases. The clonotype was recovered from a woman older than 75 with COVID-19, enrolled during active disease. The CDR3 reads CASSVGTSGSISYNEQFF. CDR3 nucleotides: TGTGCCAGCAGCGTAGGGACTAGCGGGAGTATCTCCTACAATGAGCAGTTCTTC.